Below, 30 T cell receptor beta chains from the same sample are listed, as sequenced in a study of T cell repertoires in ileal Crohn's disease. Using immunoSEQ multiplex PCR, the repertoire was profiled, and TCRdb retains in-frame clones only, with some absent. The data contain some 30,000 clones, roughly 75% of them singletons. Sequencing was carried out using ileal tissue. These receptors were taken from an adult with Crohn's disease.

This chain uses TRBV4-2 with TRBJ2-5; 10 nucleotides match TRBD2. The trim removed 0 bases at V and 5 bases at J, leaving 3 bases unmatched. The CDR3 has 15 amino acids. Looked up from germline, CDR1 is LGHNA and CDR2 is YNFKEQ. The CDR3 reads CASSQEPAGGETQYF. For the CDR3, the DNA is TGTGCCAGCAGCCAAGAGCCAGCGGGGGGGGAGACCCAGTACTTC.

The rearrangement links TRBV6-1 to TRBJ2-7; D not resolved. There are 10 residues in the CDR3. Germline V gene data show CDR1 as MNHNS and CDR2 as SASEGT. V lost 3 bases and J lost 7, with 4 bases in between. CDR3 sequence (DNA): TGTGCCAGCAGTGACGTGGAGCAGTACTTC. Its protein is CASSDVEQYF.

The CDR3 here is CASGRVAEKLFF. DNA for the CDR3: TGTGCCAGCGGCAGGGTCGCTGAAAAACTGTTTTTT. The chain employs TRBV7-6 and TRBJ1-4; a weak D match, TRBD1 (5 bases). The CDR3 is 12 residues long. V lost 8 bases and J lost 7, with 11 bases in between. Germline V CDR1 and CDR2: SGHVS, FNYEAQ. Looking up the rest from reference TRBV7-6 and TRBJ1-4 gives the full variable domain: GAGVSQSPRYKVTKRGQDVALRCDPISGHVSLYWYRQALGQGPEFLTYFNYEAQQDKSGLPNDRFSAERPEGSISTLTIQRTEQRDSAMYRCASGRVAEKLFFGSGTQLSVL.

The chain uses TRBV29-1 and TRBJ2-5; D not certain. The DNA end is a closer match to TRBJ2-7, so the J assignment may be wrong. The CDR3 sequence is 13 residues long. The V gene's germline CDR1 is SQVTM and CDR2 ANQGSEA. The CDR3 reads CSVEGTLRYEQYF. The CDR3 nucleotides read TGCAGCGTTGAGGGCACCCTACGCTACGAGCAGTACTTC.

V and J are TRBV6-1 and TRBJ1-6; TRBD1 matches at 7 bases. The germline V gene has CDR1 MNHNS and CDR2 SASEGT. Trimming at V came to 4 bases and at J to 7 bases, leaving 4 bases not matched to a gene. This CDR3 has 14 residues. In DNA, the CDR3 is TGTGCCAGCAGTGCGGACAGGACAAATTCACCCCTCCACTTT. Protein: CASSADRTNSPLHF.

This chain links TRBV19 with TRBJ1-3, with 9 bases lining up with TRBD1. CDR3 size: 16 residues. Germline CDR1 is LNHDA and CDR2 is SQIVND (reference sequence). The V and J ends lost 5 bases and 3 bases, in that order; junction bases with no gene match: 8. CDR3 protein: CASSFAQGAFGNTIYF. The CDR3 nucleotides are TGTGCCAGTAGTTTTGCACAGGGGGCATTTGGAAACACCATATATTTT.

This sequence joins TRBV23-1 and TRBJ2-7; 7 bases are a match to TRBD2. TRBV23-1 is identified as an open reading frame with a role that is uncertain. V lost 4 bases and J lost 1; bases outside the gene matches: 7. This CDR3 contains 15 residues. The CDR3 loop is CASSRATGGSYEQYF. For the CDR3, the DNA is TGCGCCAGCAGTCGGGCGACGGGGGGTTCCTACGAGCAGTACTTC.

The chain recombines TRBV7-2 with TRBJ1-6; a possible D gene is TRBD1 (5 bases). V was pared by 1 base and J by 7 bases, with 5 bases between. Germline CDR1 and CDR2: SGHTA and FQGNSA. The length of the CDR3 is 13 residues. The CDR3 sequence is CASSLDRNSPLHF. The CDR3 coding sequence is TGTGCCAGCAGCTTAGACAGGAATTCACCCCTCCACTTT.

The chain joins TRBV6-5 to TRBJ1-1; the D gene is possibly TRBD1 (6 bases). Trimming shortened V by 6 bases and J by 8 bases, and 13 bases separated the two germline ends. Germline CDR1 reads MNHEY; CDR2 reads SVGAGI. The length of the CDR3 is 12 residues. The CDR3 loop is CASRHYREEAFF. The CDR3 nucleotides are TGTGCCAGCAGACACTACAGGGAGGAAGCTTTCTTT.

The chain recombines TRBV18 with TRBJ1-2, with D perhaps matching TRBD1 (6 bases). The CDR3 loop spans 13 amino acids. Germline V lookup: CDR1 KGHSH, CDR2 LQKENI. The V end was cut by 3 bases, the J end by 8 bases, with 13 bases between. The CDR3 nucleotides are TGTGCCAGCTCACCTCTGGCAGGGGAAGGCTACACCTTC. It specifies CASSPLAGEGYTF.

The chain carries TRBV5-1 and TRBJ2-2; 10 bases are shared with TRBD1. The CDR3 is 15 residues long. V lost 3 bases, J lost 5 bases, and 4 bases stayed unmatched. The germline V gene encodes CDR1 SGHRS and CDR2 YFSETQ. CDR3 nucleotides: TGCGCCAGCAGCTCCGGGACAGGGGTAACCGGGGAGCTGTTTTTT. Its protein is CASSSGTGVTGELFF.

The chain links TRBV11-2 to TRBJ1-3; tentatively, D is TRBD1 (5 bases). V lost 5 bases, J lost 0 bases, and 14 bases lay in between. Germline V gives CDR1 SGHAT, CDR2 FQNNGV. The CDR3 is 16 amino acids. CDR3 DNA sequence: TGTGCCAGCAGCCAGATAGGGGCGAGCTCTGGAAACACCATATATTTT. Translating it yields CASSQIGASSGNTIYF. Based on the CDR3 plus reference TRBV11-2 and TRBJ1-3, the full variable domain is EAGVAQSPRYKIIEKRQSVAFWCNPISGHATLYWYQQILGQGPKLLIQFQNNGVVDDSQLPKDRFSAERLKGVDSTLKIQPAKLEDSAVYLCASSQIGASSGNTIYFGEGSWLTVV.

With regard to this clone: The junction shows a germline mismatch at one end, possibly a read error. The CDR3 bases are TGTGCCAGCACCCCGGGAGCAGGGGGCATGACTAAGTATGGCTACACCTTC. Protein product: CASTPGAGGMTKYGYTF. The chain uses TRBV2 and TRBJ1-2; 8 nucleotides match TRBD1. CDR3 length: 17 amino acids. Per germline, CDR1 SNHLY and CDR2 FYNNEI.

This chain uses TRBV10-1 with TRBJ2-5, with no clear D. The germline V gene has CDR1 WNHNN and CDR2 SYGVQD (reference sequence). This CDR3 region has 14 residues. The V end was cut by 10 bases, the J end by 0 bases, with 15 bases between. The CDR3 reads CANSPVRDQETQYF. CDR3 DNA: TGCGCCAACTCACCCGTCCGGGACCAAGAGACCCAGTACTTC.

The chain carries TRBV15 and TRBJ2-7; TRBD2 matches 10 bases. The CDR3 runs 15 residues. The V gene end was trimmed by 6 bases and the J gene end by 2 bases; junction bases not matched to a gene: 7. Germline V gene sequence: CDR1 LNHNV, CDR2 YYDKDF (reference sequence). CDR3 sequence: CATSPALAGAYEQYF. The CDR3 nucleotides are TGTGCCACCAGTCCCGCGCTAGCGGGAGCCTACGAGCAGTACTTC.

The chain links TRBV27 to TRBJ1-1; TRBD1 might be the D (6 bases). This CDR3 has 11 residues. V was shortened by 7 bases and J by 7 bases, with 10 bases between the two germline ends. Germline V gene sequence: CDR1 MNHEY, CDR2 SMNVEV (reference sequence). Here the CDR3 reads CASTKGGEAFF. The DNA for the CDR3 is TGTGCCAGCACAAAAGGGGGTGAAGCTTTCTTT.

The DNA of the CDR3 is TGTGCCAGCAGCCAAGAAGTCAGAATAACCTACAATGAGCAGTTCTTC. It is translated as CASSQEVRITYNEQFF. The chain links TRBV4-2 to TRBJ2-1; D not resolved. The germline CDR1 and CDR2 sequences are LGHNA and YNFKEQ. With 0 bases removed from V and 2 bases from J, the gap between germline ends came to 11 bases. The CDR3 loop spans 16 amino acids.

This clone has more than one count but fewer than ten. The chain is built from TRBV29-1 and TRBJ1-1; 8 bases align to TRBD1. V trimming: 1 base; J trimming: 4 bases; junction bases outside the gene matches: 2. The CDR3 extends over 13 amino acids. Germline V CDR1 and CDR2: SQVTM, ANQGSEA. CDR3 in DNA: TGCAGCGTTGAAGGTACAGGGGGCACTGAAGCTTTCTTT. It yields the protein CSVEGTGGTEAFF. Supplemented by reference TRBV29-1 and TRBJ1-1, the full variable domain reads SAVISQKPSRDICQRGTSLTIQCQVDSQVTMMFWYRQQPGQSLTLIATANQGSEATYESGFVIDKFPISRPNLTFSTLTVSNMSPEDSSIYLCSVEGTGGTEAFFGQGTRLTVV.

This chain's CDR3 is CASSPAGAFYEQYF. CDR3 coding DNA: TGTGCCAGCAGCCCCGCGGGGGCCTTCTACGAGCAGTACTTC. V usage is TRBV4-2 and J usage is TRBJ2-7; tentatively, D is TRBD2 (7 bases). Germline lookup yields CDR1 LGHNA and CDR2 YNFKEQ. This CDR3 region has 14 residues. V lost 4 bases, J lost 3 bases, and 13 bases lay in between.

CDR3 loop: CASNEGEETQYF. The CDR3, as DNA: TGTGCCAGCAACGAGGGGGAAGAGACCCAGTACTTC. The chain joins TRBV10-3 to TRBJ2-5; TRBD1 is a possible D gene (6 bases). CDR3 length equals 12 residues. CDR1 ENHRY and CDR2 SYGVKD come from the germline V gene. Trimming took off 10 bases at V and 3 bases at J, with 12 bases between the two ends.

The rearrangement joins TRBV4-2 to TRBJ2-5; 13 bases match TRBD2. V was clipped by 2 bases and J by 3 bases; unmatched bases: 6. This CDR3 has 17 residues. Germline loops: CDR1 LGHNA, CDR2 YNFKEQ. Here the CDR3 DNA reads TGTGCCAGCAGCCAACAAACTGGACTAGCGGGAGAAGAGACCCAGTACTTC. Encoded protein: CASSQQTGLAGEETQYF.

V gene TRBV27 combines with J gene TRBJ2-5; 7 nucleotides match TRBD1. Unmatched junction bases numbered 12, after V lost 10 bases and J lost 4 bases. CDR3 length equals 14 residues. Germline V lookup: CDR1 MNHEY, CDR2 SMNVEV (reference sequence). The CDR3 reads CANPDAGGRETQYF. The CDR3 DNA is TGTGCCAACCCAGACGCAGGGGGTCGAGAGACCCAGTACTTC.

This clone came up a few times. The chain has TRBV18 and TRBJ2-7; 10 bases align to TRBD1. Germline loops: CDR1 KGHSH, CDR2 LQKENI. The CDR3 runs 14 residues. Trimming cost V 3 bases and J 3 bases; bases outside gene matches: 2. CDR3 protein: CASSPGTGDYEQYF. As DNA, the CDR3 is TGTGCCAGCTCACCCGGGACAGGGGACTACGAGCAGTACTTC.

V usage is TRBV6-1 and J usage is TRBJ1-4, with D hard to call. There are 12 residues in the CDR3. CDR1 is MNHNS, CDR2 SASEGT, per germline. Trimming shortened V by 7 bases and J by 8 bases, and 11 bases separated the two germline ends. The CDR3 nucleotides read TGTGCCAGCACCCCCGGCAGGGAAAAACTGTTTTTT. Translating it yields CASTPGREKLFF.

The chain employs TRBV5-1 and TRBJ2-2; the match to TRBD2 covers 11 bases. Per germline, CDR1 SGHRS and CDR2 YFSETQ. This CDR3 has 18 amino acids. Trimming removed 3 bases from V and 1 base from J; junction bases left unmatched: 8. The DNA for the CDR3 is TGCGCCAGCAGCTCCAACCTAGCGGGGGGCTTGAACACCGGGGAGCTGTTTTTT. Its protein is CASSSNLAGGLNTGELFF. The full variable domain, in which reference TRBV5-1 and TRBJ2-2 provide the parts outside the CDR3, is KAGVTQTPRYLIKTRGQQVTLSCSPISGHRSVSWYQQTPGQGLQFLFEYFSETQRNKGNFPGRFSGRQFSNSRSEMNVSTLELGDSALYLCASSSNLAGGLNTGELFFGEGSRLTVL.

The chain links TRBV27 to TRBJ1-5; D might be TRBD1 (6 bases). The V and J ends lost 10 bases and 0 bases respectively, with 16 bases between them. Per the germline V gene, CDR1 is MNHEY and CDR2 is SMNVEV (reference sequence). The CDR3 sequence is 15 residues long. In nucleotides, the CDR3 is TGTGCCATTAATAGGGGGGGTGGTAGCAATCAGCCCCAGCATTTT. It is translated as CAINRGGGSNQPQHF.

The chain links TRBV6-1 to TRBJ2-1, with TRBD2 matching over 10 bases. The CDR3 runs to 13 residues. Losses at the gene ends were 7 bases for V and 6 bases for J; bases not matched to a gene: 3. The germline V gene has CDR1 MNHNS and CDR2 SASEGT. DNA for the CDR3: TGTGCCAGCACTAGCGGGAGTTTCAATGAGCAGTTCTTC. Its protein is CASTSGSFNEQFF.

V and J are TRBV2 and TRBJ1-1; no definite D call. This CDR3 contains 15 residues. With 4 bases removed from V and 4 bases from J, the gap between germline ends came to 16 bases. Germline V gene sequence: CDR1 SNHLY, CDR2 FYNNEI. The CDR3 DNA is TGTGCCAGCAGTGCGAGGAGAGTAGTTGGCACTGAAGCTTTCTTT. Translating it yields CASSARRVVGTEAFF.

The CDR3 DNA is TGTGCCAGTAGTATAGCCGCGGGGGGGCCCGAGACCCAGTACTTC. Its protein is CASSIAAGGPETQYF. The gene calls are TRBV19 and TRBJ2-5; 9 bases line up with TRBD2. The germline V gene encodes CDR1 LNHDA and CDR2 SQIVND (reference sequence). Germline trimming cut 1 base from V and 5 bases from J; bases unmatched to any gene: 5. The CDR3 totals 15 residues. Full variable domain (remainder filled in from reference TRBV19 and TRBJ2-5): DGGITQSPKYLFRKEGQNVTLSCEQNLNHDAMYWYRQDPGQGLRLIYYSQIVNDFQKGDIAEGYSVSREKKESFPLTVTSAQKNPTAFYLCASSIAAGGPETQYFGPGTRLLVL.

This rearrangement joins TRBV11-3 to TRBJ2-3; a possible D gene is TRBD2 (7 bases). The CDR3 is 15 residues long. The V end lost 5 bases, the J end lost 2 bases, and 14 bases lay between the germline ends. CDR1 and CDR2 from the germline V gene are SGHNT and YENEEA. Here the CDR3 reads CASSPGGGVTDTQYF. In DNA form, the CDR3 reads TGTGCCAGCAGCCCGGGGGGCGGGGTCACAGATACGCAGTATTTT.